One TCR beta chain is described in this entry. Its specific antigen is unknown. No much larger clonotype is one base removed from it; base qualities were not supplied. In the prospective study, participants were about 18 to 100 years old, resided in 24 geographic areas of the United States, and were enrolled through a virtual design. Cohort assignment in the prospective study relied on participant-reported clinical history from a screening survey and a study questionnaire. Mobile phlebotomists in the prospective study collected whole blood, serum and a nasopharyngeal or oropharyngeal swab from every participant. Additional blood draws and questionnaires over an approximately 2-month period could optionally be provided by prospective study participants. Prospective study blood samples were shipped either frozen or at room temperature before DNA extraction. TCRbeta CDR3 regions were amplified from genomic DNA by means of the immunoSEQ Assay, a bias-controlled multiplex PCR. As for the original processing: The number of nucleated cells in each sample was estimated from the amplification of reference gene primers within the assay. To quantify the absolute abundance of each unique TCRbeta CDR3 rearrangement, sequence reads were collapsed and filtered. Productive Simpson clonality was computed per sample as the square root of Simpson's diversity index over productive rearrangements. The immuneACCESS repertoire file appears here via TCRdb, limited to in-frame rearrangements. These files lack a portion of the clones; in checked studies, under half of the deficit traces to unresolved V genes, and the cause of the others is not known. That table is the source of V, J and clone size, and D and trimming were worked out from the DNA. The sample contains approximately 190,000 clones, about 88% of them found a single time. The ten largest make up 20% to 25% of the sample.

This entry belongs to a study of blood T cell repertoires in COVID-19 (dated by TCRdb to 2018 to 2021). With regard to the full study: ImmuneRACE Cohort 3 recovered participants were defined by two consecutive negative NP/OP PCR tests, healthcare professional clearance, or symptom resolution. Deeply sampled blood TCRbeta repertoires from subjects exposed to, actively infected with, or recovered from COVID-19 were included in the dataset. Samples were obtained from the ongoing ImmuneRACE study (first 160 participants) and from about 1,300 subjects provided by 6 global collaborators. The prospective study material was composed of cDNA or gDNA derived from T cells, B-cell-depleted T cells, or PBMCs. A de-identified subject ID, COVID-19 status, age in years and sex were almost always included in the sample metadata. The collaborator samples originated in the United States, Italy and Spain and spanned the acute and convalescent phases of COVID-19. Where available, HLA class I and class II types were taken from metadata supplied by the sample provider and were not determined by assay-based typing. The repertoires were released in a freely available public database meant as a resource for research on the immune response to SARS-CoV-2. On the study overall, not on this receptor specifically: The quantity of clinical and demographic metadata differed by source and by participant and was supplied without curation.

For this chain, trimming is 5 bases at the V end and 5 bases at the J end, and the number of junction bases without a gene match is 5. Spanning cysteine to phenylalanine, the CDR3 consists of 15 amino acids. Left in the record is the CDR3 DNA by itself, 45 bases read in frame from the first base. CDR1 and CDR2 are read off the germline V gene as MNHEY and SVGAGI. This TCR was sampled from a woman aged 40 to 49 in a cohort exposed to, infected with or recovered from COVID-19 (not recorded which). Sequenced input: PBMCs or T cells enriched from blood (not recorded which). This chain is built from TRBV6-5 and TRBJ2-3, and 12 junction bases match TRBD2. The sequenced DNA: TGTGCCAGCAGTAGCCTGACTAGCGGGGGAGATACGCAGTATTTT. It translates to CASSSLTSGGDTQYF.